These 29 T cell receptor beta chains were all obtained from the same sample, sequenced in a study of OX40 agonist ivuxolimab in advanced cancers. The library was obtained by the immunoSEQ multiplex PCR assay. Entries here come from immuneACCESS through TCRdb and include only in-frame sequences with V and J called. Some clones fail to appear in such tables; in the studies checked, an unresolved V gene covers under half of the shortfall, and the cause of the remainder is unknown. Present in this sample are roughly 50,000 clones, 85% to 95% of which were seen just once. Of the sample, over 6.5% falls within the top ten clones. The sequencing used CD4+ or CD8+ T cells sorted from blood, collected in a trial of the OX40 agonist ivuxolimab. The source of these receptors is an adult with an advanced solid tumor such as melanoma, head and neck, liver or kidney cancer.

The rearrangement uses TRBV6-6 and TRBJ1-3; 7 positions agree with TRBD1. From germline, CDR1 is MNHNY and CDR2 SVGAGI (reference sequence). The CDR3 contains 16 residues. Trimming took 5 bases from V and 0 from J; bases not matched to a gene: 7. The CDR3 region has the DNA TGTGCCAGCAGTCCAAAGGGACAGTACTCTGGAAACACCATATATTTT. It codes for CASSPKGQYSGNTIYF.

The chain recombines TRBV13 with TRBJ1-6; D not certain. Germline-derived CDR1 and CDR2 are PRHDT and FYEKMQ (reference sequence). The length of the CDR3 is 15 residues. Trimming stripped 5 bases from V and 10 bases from J, with 18 bases between. CDR3 in DNA: TGTGCCAGCAGCCCCCGCAGTCTGGGCCCCTCACCCCTCCACTTT. It translates to CASSPRSLGPSPLHF.

The DNA for the CDR3 is TGTGCCGGTGCCCACAGCACAAGCACAGATACGCAGTATTTT. Translated: CAGAHSTSTDTQYF. The J gene is TRBJ2-3, the V gene TRBV13; no definite D call. Germline CDR1 PRHDT, CDR2 FYEKMQ (reference sequence). There are 14 residues in the CDR3. The germline V and J ends were trimmed by 11 bases and 0 bases, with 15 bases remaining between them.

The DNA of the CDR3 is TGTGCCAGCAGCGTCTCCGGCTCCGGGGGCGAAAAACTGTTTTTT. This encodes CASSVSGSGGEKLFF. The rearrangement links TRBV9 to TRBJ1-4, with D possibly matching TRBD1 (6 bases). Trimming removed 2 bases at V and 8 bases at J, with 16 bases between. Germline values: CDR1 SGDLS, CDR2 YYNGEE. This CDR3 is 15 amino acids long.

V gene TRBV4-1 combines with J gene TRBJ1-2; no reliable D call. Germline CDR1 MGHRA, CDR2 YSYEKL. Trimming took off 0 bases at V and 7 bases at J, with 9 bases between the two ends. The CDR3 loop spans 13 amino acids. CDR3 residues: CASSQDWVGGYTF. CDR3 sequence (DNA): TGCGCCAGCAGCCAAGATTGGGTGGGTGGCTACACCTTC.

The chain recombines TRBV11-2 with TRBJ2-6; D remains ambiguous. The CDR3 extends over 15 amino acids. V lost 2 bases and J 2 bases, leaving 7 bases between the germline ends. The germline gives CDR1 SGHAT, CDR2 FQNNGV. Written as DNA, the CDR3 is TGTGCCAGCAGCTTATTAAAACCTGGGGCCAACGTCCTGACTTTC. It specifies CASSLLKPGANVLTF.

V usage is TRBV5-6 and J usage is TRBJ2-3; TRBD2 agrees at 15 bases. There are 17 residues in the CDR3. Trimming took 2 bases from V and 4 from J; bases not matched to a gene: 5. Germline CDR1 reads SGHDT; CDR2 reads YYEEEE. The CDR3 protein is CASSFRGLAGGSDTQYF. The CDR3 nucleotides are TGTGCCAGCAGCTTCAGGGGACTAGCGGGGGGCTCAGATACGCAGTATTTT.

This sequence joins TRBV5-6 and TRBJ1-1; D is ambiguous. Germline lookup yields CDR1 SGHDT and CDR2 YYEEEE. Trimming cost V 5 bases and J 7 bases, with 15 bases left between them. The CDR3 has 13 residues. The DNA of the CDR3 is TGTGCCAGCAGGGGTCAAGTTGCGGGTGAAGCTTTCTTT. Its protein is CASRGQVAGEAFF.

This clone was seen a single time. The J gene is TRBJ2-7, the V gene TRBV7-6, with D possibly matching TRBD1 (6 bases). The V end was cut by 5 bases, the J end by 0 bases, with 14 bases between. The germline CDR1 and CDR2 sequences are SGHVS and FNYEAQ. The CDR3 covers 15 residues. The CDR3 bases are TGTGCCAGCAGCCCCCACTCCAGGGGCTCCTACGAGCAGTACGTC. The encoded protein is CASSPHSRGSYEQYV.

The DNA for the CDR3 is TGTGCCAGCAGTCCGGGACTAGGTCCTGGGGAGCTGTTTTTT. Encoded protein: CASSPGLGPGELFF. The chain links TRBV7-3 to TRBJ2-2; TRBD2 matches 8 bases. Germline V gene data show CDR1 as SGHTA and CDR2 as FQGTGA. The CDR3 sequence is 14 residues long. Unmatched junction bases numbered 8, after V lost 6 bases and J lost 8 bases.

The chain has TRBV6-6 and TRBJ2-1; 7 bases line up with TRBD1. CDR1 and CDR2 from the germline V gene are MNHNY and SVGAGI (reference sequence). This CDR3 has 13 amino acids. The ends lost 5 bases at V and 9 bases at J; junction bases unmatched: 7. In DNA, the CDR3 is TGTGCCAGCAGTAGCAGACAGGGCGGTGAGCAGTTCTTC. As protein: CASSSRQGGEQFF.

The chain carries TRBV5-1 and TRBJ2-3; tentative D call: TRBD2 (6 bases). The CDR3 length is 17 residues. Deletions cut 3 bases from V and 0 bases from J, with 17 bases between. Looked up from germline, CDR1 is SGHRS and CDR2 is YFSETQ. CDR3 sequence reads: CASSSPLGEVSTDTQYF. Here the CDR3 DNA reads TGCGCCAGCAGCTCTCCTTTAGGGGAGGTGAGCACAGATACGCAGTATTTT.

This clone was picked up one time. J is TRBJ1-5 and V is TRBV2; D call uncertain. V lost 0 bases and J lost 4, with 10 bases in between. Germline CDR1 reads SNHLY; CDR2 reads FYNNEI. The CDR3 runs 15 residues. CDR3 loop: CASSEAEGLNQPQHF. CDR3 nucleotide sequence: TGTGCCAGCAGTGAAGCGGAGGGTCTTAATCAGCCCCAGCATTTT.

The gene calls are TRBV6-5 and TRBJ2-1; D gene ambiguous. CDR3 length equals 14 residues. The germline V and J ends were trimmed by 2 bases and 5 bases, with 10 bases remaining between them. Germline loops: CDR1 MNHEY, CDR2 SVGAGI. CDR3 sequence: CASSYGTPDNEQFF. The CDR3 region has the DNA TGTGCCAGCAGTTACGGCACACCGGACAATGAGCAGTTCTTC.

The chain is built from TRBV29-1 and TRBJ1-1, with D possibly TRBD1 on 5 matching bases. The CDR3 sequence is 12 residues long. V was clipped by 7 bases and J by 7 bases, with 16 bases between them. Germline assignment: CDR1 SQVTM and CDR2 ANQGSEA. The CDR3 coding sequence is TGCAGCGCCTCCGGGACGGGAGGTGAAGCTTTCTTT. Protein: CSASGTGGEAFF.

The chain uses TRBV6-5 and TRBJ1-5, with D maybe TRBD1 (6 bases). The V gene's germline CDR1 is MNHEY and CDR2 SVGAGI. V lost 2 bases and J lost 2, with 10 bases in between. CDR3 length: 15 residues. In DNA form, the CDR3 reads TGTGCCAGCAGTTACGGCGGGGGCGGCAATCAGCCCCAGCATTTT. It yields the protein CASSYGGGGNQPQHF.

This clone was observed a handful of times. The chain joins TRBV11-2 to TRBJ2-7, with TRBD1 identical over 10 bases. From germline, CDR1 is SGHAT and CDR2 FQNNGV. The junction had 7 bases not matched to a gene; V was cut back by 5 bases and J by 3 bases. The CDR3 extends over 15 amino acids. Here the CDR3 reads CASSLGTGEFYEQYV. DNA of the CDR3: TGTGCCAGCAGCCTGGGGACAGGGGAATTCTACGAGCAGTACGTC.

This clone was found a few times. This chain uses TRBV10-3 with TRBJ1-6; D is undetermined. Germline V lookup: CDR1 ENHRY, CDR2 SYGVKD. V was trimmed by 2 bases and J by 5 bases, leaving 7 bases between them. The CDR3 length is 14 residues. The CDR3 here is CAISERTHNSPLHF. CDR3 sequence (DNA): TGTGCCATCAGTGAGCGAACGCATAATTCACCCCTCCACTTT.

V is TRBV7-9 and J is TRBJ1-4, with 9 nucleotides matching TRBD1. Unmatched junction bases numbered 8, after V lost 1 base and J lost 8 bases. This CDR3 is 16 amino acids long. CDR1 and CDR2 from the germline V gene are SEHNR and FQNEAQ (reference sequence). CDR3 sequence: CASSLVTGGWDEKLFF. CDR3 bases: TGTGCCAGCAGCTTAGTTACAGGGGGCTGGGACGAAAAACTGTTTTTT.

V gene TRBV29-1 combines with J gene TRBJ2-1; TRBD2 agrees at 8 bases. This CDR3 contains 14 residues. Germline V lookup: CDR1 SQVTM, CDR2 ANQGSEA. The V and J ends lost 2 bases and 2 bases, in that order; junction bases with no gene match: 2. The CDR3 spells CSVERGLAYNEQFF. The CDR3 region has the DNA TGCAGCGTTGAACGGGGACTAGCCTACAATGAGCAGTTCTTC.

This clone was counted a single time. V and J are TRBV19 and TRBJ2-1, with TRBD1 matching over 7 bases. V lost 3 bases to trimming and J lost 4 bases; unmatched junction nucleotides: 9. This CDR3 region has 16 residues. CDR1 is LNHDA, CDR2 SQIVND, per germline (reference sequence). CDR3: CASSIPRGQDYNEQFF. In DNA form, the CDR3 reads TGTGCCAGTAGTATCCCTAGGGGGCAGGATTACAATGAGCAGTTCTTC.

The gene calls are TRBV28 and TRBJ2-2; 8 bases match TRBD1. J was trimmed by 7 bases and V by 6 bases; bases with no gene match: 13. The CDR3 covers 16 residues. Germline CDR1 reads MDHEN; CDR2 reads SYDVKM. For the CDR3, the DNA is TGTGCCAGCAGCCTGGGACAGGCTAGGAAGAGCGGGGAGCTGTTTTTT. As protein: CASSLGQARKSGELFF.

This clone turned up a few times. The V call is TRBV5-4, the J call TRBJ1-5; 8 bases fit TRBD1. The J segment lost 3 bases and the V segment lost 2 bases, leaving 7 bases of the junction unmatched. The CDR3 totals 16 residues. CDR1 is SGHNT, CDR2 YYREEE, per germline (reference sequence). CDR3 protein: CASSFYGQGSNQPQHF. CDR3 nucleotides: TGTGCCAGCAGCTTCTACGGACAGGGATCCAATCAGCCCCAGCATTTT.

In nucleotides, the CDR3 is TGTGCCAGCAGCTACAGGGGGGGAACTGAAGCTTTCTTT. Its translation: CASSYRGGTEAFF. The chain combines TRBV5-6 with TRBJ1-1; 8 bases align to TRBD1. The CDR3 contains 13 residues. Germline V gene data show CDR1 as SGHDT and CDR2 as YYEEEE. V was pared by 3 bases and J by 5 bases, with 3 bases of the junction left unmatched.

The chain recombines TRBV7-6 with TRBJ2-7; 7 bases agree with TRBD2. This CDR3 spans 16 amino acids. Germline V gene sequence: CDR1 SGHVS, CDR2 FNYEAQ. V gave up 1 base and J gave up 2 bases; unmatched junction bases: 8. This CDR3 reads CASSLVASGAAYEQYV. CDR3 nucleotide sequence: TGTGCCAGCAGCTTAGTTGCCAGCGGGGCTGCCTACGAGCAGTACGTC.

The chain recombines TRBV19 with TRBJ2-7; D not certain. Deletions cut 6 bases from V and 6 bases from J, with 9 bases between. This CDR3 has 11 residues. From germline, CDR1 is LNHDA and CDR2 SQIVND (reference sequence). CDR3 DNA: TGTGCCAGTAGGTCATCCGGCGAGCAGTACTTC. It yields the protein CASRSSGEQYF.

The V and J genes are TRBV6-1 and TRBJ1-4; D is possibly TRBD1 (5 bases). The CDR3 consists of 15 residues. The germline CDR1 and CDR2 sequences are MNHNS and SASEGT. The germline V and J ends were trimmed by 6 bases and 8 bases, with 19 bases remaining between them. The CDR3 reads CASRRGGSSGEKLFF. The CDR3 DNA follows: TGTGCCAGCAGGAGAGGTGGTTCCTCAGGGGAAAAACTGTTTTTT.

The chain employs TRBV6-5 and TRBJ2-7, with TRBD1 matching over 8 bases. The V gene end was trimmed by 5 bases and the J gene end by 3 bases; junction bases not matched to a gene: 6. The CDR3 is 14 residues long. Germline V lookup: CDR1 MNHEY, CDR2 SVGAGI. The CDR3 spells CASSQGTGHYEQYF. As DNA, the CDR3 is TGTGCCAGCAGTCAAGGGACAGGTCACTACGAGCAGTACTTC.

This chain joins TRBV6-4 and TRBJ1-6, with a weak D call TRBD1 (5 bases). The CDR3 consists of 15 residues. V lost 3 bases to trimming and J lost 7 bases, with 13 bases between them. Germline CDR1 MRHNA, CDR2 SNTAGT. For the CDR3, the DNA is TGTGCCAGCAGTGAGCGGGTCGAGGGGAATTCACCCCTCCACTTT. It translates to CASSERVEGNSPLHF.